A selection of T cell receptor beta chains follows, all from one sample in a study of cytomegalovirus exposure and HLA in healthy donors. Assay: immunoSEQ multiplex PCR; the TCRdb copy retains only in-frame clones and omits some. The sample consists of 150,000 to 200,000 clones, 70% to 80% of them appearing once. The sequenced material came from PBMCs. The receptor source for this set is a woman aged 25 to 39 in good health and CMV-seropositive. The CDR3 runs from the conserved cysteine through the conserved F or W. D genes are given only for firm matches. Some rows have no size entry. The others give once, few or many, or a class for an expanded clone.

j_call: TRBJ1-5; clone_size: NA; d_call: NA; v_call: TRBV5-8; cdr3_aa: CASSLGGVSNQPQHF; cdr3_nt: TGTGCCAGCAGCTTGGGGGGGGTCAGCAATCAGCCCCAGCATTTT
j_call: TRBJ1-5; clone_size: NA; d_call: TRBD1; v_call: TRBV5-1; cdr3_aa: CASSLGTGRSQPQHF; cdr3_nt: TGCGCCAGCAGCTTGGGGACAGGGAGAAGTCAGCCCCAGCATTTT
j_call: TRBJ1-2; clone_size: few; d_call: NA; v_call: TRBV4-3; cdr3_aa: CASSQDAGAARSYGYTF; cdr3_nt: TGCGCCAGCAGCCAAGATGCGGGGGCAGCTCGTTCTTATGGCTACACCTTC
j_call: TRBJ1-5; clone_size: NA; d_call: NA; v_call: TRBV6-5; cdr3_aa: CASSYGLNQPQHF; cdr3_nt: TGTGCCAGCAGTTACGGGCTCAATCAGCCCCAGCATTTT
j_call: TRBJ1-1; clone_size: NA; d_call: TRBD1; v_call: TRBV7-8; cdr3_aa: CAGRKSPGTGGNTEAFF; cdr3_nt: TGTGCCGGCAGAAAAAGTCCCGGGACAGGGGGAAACACTGAAGCTTTCTTT
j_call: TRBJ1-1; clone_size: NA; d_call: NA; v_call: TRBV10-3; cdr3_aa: CAISDSLRGQNTEAFF; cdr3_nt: TGTGCCATCAGCGATTCTTTGAGGGGACAGAACACTGAAGCTTTCTTT
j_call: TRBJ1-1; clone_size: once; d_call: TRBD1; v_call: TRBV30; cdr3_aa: CAWSRDSVTEAFF; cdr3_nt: TGTGCCTGGAGTAGGGACAGTGTAACTGAAGCTTTCTTT
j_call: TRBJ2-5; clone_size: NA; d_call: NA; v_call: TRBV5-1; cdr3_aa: CASSLSSSRGGGETQYF; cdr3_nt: TGCGCCAGCAGCTTATCGTCTTCACGGGGTGGGGGGGAGACCCAGTACTTC
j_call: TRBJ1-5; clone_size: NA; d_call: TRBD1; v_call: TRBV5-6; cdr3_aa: CASSYQQGAVQPQHF; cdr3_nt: TGTGCCAGCAGTTATCAACAGGGGGCGGTTCAGCCCCAGCATTTT
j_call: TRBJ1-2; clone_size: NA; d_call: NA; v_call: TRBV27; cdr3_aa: CASSLGQSLGYTF; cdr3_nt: TGTGCCAGCAGTTTGGGGCAATCTCTTGGCTACACCTTC
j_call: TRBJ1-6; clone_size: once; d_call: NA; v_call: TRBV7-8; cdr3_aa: CASSEVSSPLHF; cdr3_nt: TGTGCCAGCAGCGAGGTTTCTTCACCCCTCCACTTT
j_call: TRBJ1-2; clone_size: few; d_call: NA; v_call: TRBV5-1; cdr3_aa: CASRHSVEEGYTF; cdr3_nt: TGCGCCAGCCGCCACTCTGTGGAGGAGGGCTACACCTTC
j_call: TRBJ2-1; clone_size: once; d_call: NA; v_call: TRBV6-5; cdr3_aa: CASSYLQGPQFF; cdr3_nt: TGTGCCAGCAGTTACTTACAGGGCCCCCAGTTCTTC
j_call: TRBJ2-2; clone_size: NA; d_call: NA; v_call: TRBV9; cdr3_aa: CASSVVGGATGELFF; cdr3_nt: TGTGCCAGCAGCGTAGTTGGGGGGGCCACCGGGGAGCTGTTTTTT
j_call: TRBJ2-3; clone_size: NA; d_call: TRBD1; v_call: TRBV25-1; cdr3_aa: CASSESRTGFTDTQYF; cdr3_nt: TGTGCCAGCAGTGAATCTCGGACAGGGTTCACAGATACGCAGTATTTT
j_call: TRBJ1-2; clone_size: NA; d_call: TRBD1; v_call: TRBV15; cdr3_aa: CATSISWTGGSQANYGYTF; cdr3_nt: TGTGCCACCAGCATCTCTTGGACAGGGGGCTCACAAGCTAACTATGGCTACACCTTC
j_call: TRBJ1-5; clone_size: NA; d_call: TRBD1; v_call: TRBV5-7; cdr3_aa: CASIPPRQGNQPQHF; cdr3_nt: TGTGCCAGCATCCCCCCGCGACAGGGTAATCAGCCCCAGCATTTT
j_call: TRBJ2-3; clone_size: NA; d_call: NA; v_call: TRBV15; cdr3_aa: CATSRDLRTLGADTQYF; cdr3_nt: TGTGCCACCAGCAGAGATCTGAGGACTTTAGGCGCAGATACGCAGTATTTT
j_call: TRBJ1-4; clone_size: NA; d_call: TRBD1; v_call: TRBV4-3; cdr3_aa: CASSQGVWTGNEKLFF; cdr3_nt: TGCGCCAGCAGCCAAGGGGTTTGGACAGGCAATGAAAAACTGTTTTTT
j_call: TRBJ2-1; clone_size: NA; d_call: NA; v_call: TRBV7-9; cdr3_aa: CASSRNGISNNEQFF; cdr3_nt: TGTGCCAGCAGCCGCAACGGTATAAGTAACAATGAGCAGTTCTTC
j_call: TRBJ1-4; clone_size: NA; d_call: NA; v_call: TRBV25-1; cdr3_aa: CASSDTIGEKLFF; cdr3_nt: TGTGCCAGCAGTGATACAATTGGTGAAAAACTGTTTTTT
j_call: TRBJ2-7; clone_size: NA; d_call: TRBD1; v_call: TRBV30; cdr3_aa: CAWSAGTAYEQYF; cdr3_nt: TGTGCCTGGAGCGCCGGGACAGCGTACGAGCAGTACTTC
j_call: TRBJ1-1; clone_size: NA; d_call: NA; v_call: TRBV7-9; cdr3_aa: CASSPTMSTEAFF; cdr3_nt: TGTGCCAGCAGCCCAACTATGAGCACTGAAGCTTTCTTT
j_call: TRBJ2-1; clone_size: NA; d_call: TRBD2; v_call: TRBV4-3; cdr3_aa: CASSRQSSGSSYNEQFF; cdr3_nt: TGCGCCAGCAGCCGACAAAGCAGCGGGAGCTCCTACAATGAGCAGTTCTTC
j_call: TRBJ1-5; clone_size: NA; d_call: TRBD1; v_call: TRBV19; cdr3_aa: CASSIETGWGNQPQHF; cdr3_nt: TGTGCCAGTAGTATAGAGACAGGGTGGGGCAATCAGCCCCAGCATTTT
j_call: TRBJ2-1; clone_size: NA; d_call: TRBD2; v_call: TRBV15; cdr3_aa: CATSPPRLAGGLTSYNEQFF; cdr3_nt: TGTGCCACCAGCCCTCCCCGACTAGCGGGGGGCCTAACCTCCTACAATGAGCAGTTCTTC
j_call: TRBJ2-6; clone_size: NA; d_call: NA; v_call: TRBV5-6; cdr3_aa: CASSHTGRGGANVLTF; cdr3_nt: TGTGCCAGCAGCCACACAGGGCGTGGTGGGGCCAACGTCCTGACTTTC
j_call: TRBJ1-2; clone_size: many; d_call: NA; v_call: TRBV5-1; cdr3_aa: CASSGRRDGYTF; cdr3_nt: TGCGCCAGCAGTGGCAGGAGGGATGGCTACACCTTC
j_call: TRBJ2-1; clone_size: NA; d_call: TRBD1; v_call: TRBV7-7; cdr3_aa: CASSPGQGYNEQFF; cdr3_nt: TGTGCCAGCAGCCCTGGACAGGGTTACAATGAGCAGTTCTTC
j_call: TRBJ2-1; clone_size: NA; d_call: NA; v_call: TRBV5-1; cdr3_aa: CASSPETGSSYNEQFF; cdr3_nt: TGCGCCAGCAGCCCTGAAACAGGGAGCTCCTACAATGAGCAGTTCTTC
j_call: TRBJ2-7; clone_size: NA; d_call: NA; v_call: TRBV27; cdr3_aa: CASSNGHEQYF; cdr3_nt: TGTGCCAGCAGTAATGGGCACGAGCAGTACTTC
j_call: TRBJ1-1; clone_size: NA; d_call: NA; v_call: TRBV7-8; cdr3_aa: CASSPLTGSTEAFF; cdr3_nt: TGTGCCAGCAGCCCCTTAACAGGGTCCACTGAAGCTTTCTTT
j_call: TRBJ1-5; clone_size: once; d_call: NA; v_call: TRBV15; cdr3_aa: CATSHLERAGQPQHF; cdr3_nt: TGTGCCACCAGCCACCTCGAGAGGGCTGGGCAGCCCCAGCATTTT
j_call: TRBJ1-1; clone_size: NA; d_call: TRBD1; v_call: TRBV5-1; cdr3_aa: CASSLDAGQGNTEAFF; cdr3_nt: TGCGCCAGCAGCTTGGACGCTGGACAGGGGAACACTGAAGCTTTCTTT
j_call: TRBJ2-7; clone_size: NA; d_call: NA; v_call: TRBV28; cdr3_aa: CASSSTGSDDFF; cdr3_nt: TGTGCCAGCAGCTCTACCGGGTCGGATGATTTCTTC
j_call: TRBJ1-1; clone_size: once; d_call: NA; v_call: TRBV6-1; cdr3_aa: CATRNRVMNTEAFF; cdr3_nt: TGTGCCACCCGTAACAGGGTAATGAACACTGAAGCTTTCTTT
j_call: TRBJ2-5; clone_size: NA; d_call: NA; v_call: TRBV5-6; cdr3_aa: CASSWGWDTQTQYF; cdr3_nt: TGTGCCAGCAGCTGGGGATGGGACACACAGACCCAGTACTTC
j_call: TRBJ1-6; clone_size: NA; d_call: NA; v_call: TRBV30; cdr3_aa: CAWSVRGHRNSPLHF; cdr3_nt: TGTGCCTGGAGTGTAAGGGGACACCGTAATTCACCCCTCCACTTT
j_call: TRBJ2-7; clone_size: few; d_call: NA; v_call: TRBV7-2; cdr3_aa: CASSAGGGTPFTYEQYF; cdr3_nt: TGTGCCAGCAGCGCAGGAGGCGGGACCCCTTTTACCTACGAGCAGTACTTC
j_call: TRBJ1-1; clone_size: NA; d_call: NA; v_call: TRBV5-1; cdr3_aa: CASSYAGGQQGTEAFF; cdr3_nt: TGCGCCAGCAGCTACGCTGGAGGGCAGCAGGGCACTGAAGCTTTCTTT
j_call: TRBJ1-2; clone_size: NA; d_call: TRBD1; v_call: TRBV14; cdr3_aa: CASSPLGQGAFYGYTF; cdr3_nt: TGTGCCAGCAGCCCTTTAGGACAGGGCGCCTTCTATGGCTACACCTTC
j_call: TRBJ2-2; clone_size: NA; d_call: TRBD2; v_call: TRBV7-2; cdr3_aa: CASSLLAGAGAGELFF; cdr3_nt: TGTGCCAGCAGCTTACTAGCGGGGGCCGGGGCCGGGGAGCTGTTTTTT
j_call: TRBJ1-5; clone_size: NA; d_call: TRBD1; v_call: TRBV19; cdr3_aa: CASSTRGTDLNQPQHF; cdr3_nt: TGTGCCAGTAGTACCCGCGGGACAGACTTGAATCAGCCCCAGCATTTT
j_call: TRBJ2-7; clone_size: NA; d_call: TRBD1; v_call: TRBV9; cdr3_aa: CASSPRTGSGEQYF; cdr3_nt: TGTGCCAGCAGCCCAAGGACAGGTTCGGGCGAGCAGTACTTC
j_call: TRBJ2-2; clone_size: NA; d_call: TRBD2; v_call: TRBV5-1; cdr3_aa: CASSFGGDNTGELFF; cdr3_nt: TGCGCCAGCAGCTTCGGGGGGGACAACACCGGGGAGCTGTTTTTT
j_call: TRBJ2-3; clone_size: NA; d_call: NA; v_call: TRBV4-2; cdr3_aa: CASSQDQEGMTDTQYF; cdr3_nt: TGTGCCAGCAGCCAAGACCAGGAGGGGATGACAGATACGCAGTATTTT
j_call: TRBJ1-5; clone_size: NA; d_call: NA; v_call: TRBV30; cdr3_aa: CALAAGLDQPQHF; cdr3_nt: TGTGCCCTGGCGGCGGGGCTCGATCAGCCCCAGCATTTT
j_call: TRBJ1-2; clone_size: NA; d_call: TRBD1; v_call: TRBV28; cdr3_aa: CASEDRVGGAYGYTF; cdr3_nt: TGTGCCAGCGAAGACAGGGTAGGCGGGGCCTATGGCTACACCTTC
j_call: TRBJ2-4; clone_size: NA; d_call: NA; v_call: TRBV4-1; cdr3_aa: CASSQDGQLNIQYF; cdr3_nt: TGCGCCAGCAGCCAAGACGGACAGTTAAACATTCAGTACTTC
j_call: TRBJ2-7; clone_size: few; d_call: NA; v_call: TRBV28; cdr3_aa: CASSLTGPPYEQYF; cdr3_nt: TGTGCCAGCAGTTTGACAGGCCCCCCCTACGAGCAGTACTTC
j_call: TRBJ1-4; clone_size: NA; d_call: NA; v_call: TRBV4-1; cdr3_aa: CASGGGATNEKLFF; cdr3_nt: TGCGCCAGCGGAGGCGGGGCAACTAATGAAAAACTGTTTTTT
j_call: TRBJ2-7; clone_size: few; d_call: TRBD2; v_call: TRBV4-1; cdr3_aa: CASSQVGGSREQYF; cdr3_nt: TGCGCCAGCAGCCAAGTAGGCGGGAGTCGCGAGCAGTACTTC
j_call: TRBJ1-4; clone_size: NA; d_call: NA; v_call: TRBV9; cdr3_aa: CASSTGGRGYEKLFF; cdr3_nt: TGTGCCAGCAGCACGGGGGGCAGGGGCTATGAAAAACTGTTTTTT
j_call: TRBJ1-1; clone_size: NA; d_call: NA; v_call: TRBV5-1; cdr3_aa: CASSLAQGETEAFF; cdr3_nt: TGCGCCAGCAGCTTGGCCCAAGGGGAAACTGAAGCTTTCTTT
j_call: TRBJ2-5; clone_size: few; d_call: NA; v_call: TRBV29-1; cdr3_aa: CSVDDSLETQYF; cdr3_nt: TGCAGCGTTGACGACAGTCTGGAGACCCAGTACTTC
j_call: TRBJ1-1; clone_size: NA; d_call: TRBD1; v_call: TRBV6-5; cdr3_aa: CASSWTGGTEAFF; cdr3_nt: TGTGCCAGCAGCTGGACAGGGGGCACTGAAGCTTTCTTT
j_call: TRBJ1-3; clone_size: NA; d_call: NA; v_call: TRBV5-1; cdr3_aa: CASSLVPAGTGNTIYF; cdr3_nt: TGCGCCAGCAGCTTGGTGCCGGCCGGGACAGGAAACACCATATATTTT